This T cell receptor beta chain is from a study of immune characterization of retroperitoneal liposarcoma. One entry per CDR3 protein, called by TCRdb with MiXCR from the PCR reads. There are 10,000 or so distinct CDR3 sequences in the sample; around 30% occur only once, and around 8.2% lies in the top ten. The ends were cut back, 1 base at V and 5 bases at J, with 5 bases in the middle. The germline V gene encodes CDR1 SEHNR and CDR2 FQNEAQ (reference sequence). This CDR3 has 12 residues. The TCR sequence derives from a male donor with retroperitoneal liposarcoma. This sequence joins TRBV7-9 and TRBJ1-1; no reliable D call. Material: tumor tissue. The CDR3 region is CASSLVMTEAFF. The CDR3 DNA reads TGTGCCAGCAGCTTAGTGATGACTGAAGCTTTCTTT. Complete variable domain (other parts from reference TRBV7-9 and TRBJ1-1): DTGVSQNPRHKITKRGQNVTFRCDPISEHNRLYWYRQTLGQGPEFLTYFQNEAQLEKSRLLSDRFSAERPKGSFSTLEIQRTEQGDSAMYLCASSLVMTEAFFGQGTRLTVV.